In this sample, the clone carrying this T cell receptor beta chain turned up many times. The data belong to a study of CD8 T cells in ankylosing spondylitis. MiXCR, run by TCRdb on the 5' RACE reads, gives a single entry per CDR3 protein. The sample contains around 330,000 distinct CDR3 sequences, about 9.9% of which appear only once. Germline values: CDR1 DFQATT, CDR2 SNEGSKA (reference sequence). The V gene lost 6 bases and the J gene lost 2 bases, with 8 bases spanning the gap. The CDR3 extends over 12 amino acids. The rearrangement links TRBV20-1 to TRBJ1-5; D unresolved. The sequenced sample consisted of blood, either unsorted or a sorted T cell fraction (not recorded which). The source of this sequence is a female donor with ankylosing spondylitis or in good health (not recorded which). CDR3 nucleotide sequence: TGCAGTGCCCCGGCGGGCAATCAGCCCCAGCATTTT. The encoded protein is CSAPAGNQPQHF.